Below are 31 T cell receptor beta chains sequenced from a single sample in a study of blood T cells in healthy people across ages. Next came a second PCR, run for roughly 7 to 12 cycles, which used a sample-barcoded 5' primer along with a J-beta primer mix. One entry per CDR3 protein, called by TCRdb with MiXCR from the 5' RACE reads. The sample shows roughly 1 million distinct CDR3 sequences, 25% of them seen only once. The same sample was also studied in work on T cells of mothers and their children.

What was sequenced was blood. Source of these receptors: a girl aged 2-9 years in good health.

This clonotype showed up just a few times. V is TRBV6-5 and J is TRBJ2-5; D is tentatively TRBD1 or TRBD2 (5 bases each). The CDR3 is made up of 15 amino acids. CDR1 MNHEY and CDR2 SVGAGI come from the germline V gene. Between the trimmed V and J ends, which lost 2 bases and 2 bases, there was a span of 12 bases. DNA of the CDR3: TGTGCCAGCAGTTACACCGCCGGGACGCAAGAGACCCAGTACTTC. It specifies CASSYTAGTQETQYF.

The chain recombines TRBV2 with TRBJ2-1; possible D gene TRBD2, 5 bases. V gave up 3 bases and J gave up 13 bases, with 13 bases separating them. Germline CDR1 SNHLY, CDR2 FYNNEI. This CDR3 has 12 amino acids. DNA for the CDR3: TGTGCCAGCAGTGATTTGCTAGCTGATCAGTTCTTC. This sequence encodes CASSDLLADQFF.

The chain uses TRBV4-1 and TRBJ2-5; TRBD1 is a possible D gene (6 bases). The CDR3 covers 13 residues. Trimming pared 0 bases from V and 11 bases from J, leaving 13 bases between. Per the germline V gene, CDR1 is MGHRA and CDR2 is YSYEKL. CDR3 amino acids: CASSQDLRTGQYF. Here the CDR3 DNA reads TGCGCCAGCAGCCAAGACCTGAGAACAGGGCAGTACTTC.

This chain connects TRBV4-1 to TRBJ2-3; possible D gene TRBD2, 6 bases. This CDR3 is built from 17 residues. Germline loops: CDR1 MGHRA, CDR2 YSYEKL. Deletions cut 1 base from V and 8 bases from J, with 22 bases between. Here the CDR3 DNA reads TGCGCCAGCAGCCAAGGGGGATTCGGGACTGCGCAGGGTACGCAGTATTTT. Residues: CASSQGGFGTAQGTQYF.

V is TRBV20-1 and J is TRBJ1-3; D unresolved. Germline lookup yields CDR1 DFQATT and CDR2 SNEGSKA (reference sequence). The V end lost 1 base, the J end lost 4 bases, and 8 bases lay between the germline ends. CDR3 length equals 13 residues. CDR3 DNA: TGCAGTGCTAGAGGTCCATACGGAAACACCATATATTTT. It codes for CSARGPYGNTIYF.

This clonotype showed up just a few times. This chain links TRBV7-3 with TRBJ2-5, with TRBD2 identical over 11 bases. The J call may not be correct, given that the DNA end is closer to TRBJ2-1. The germline V gene has CDR1 SGHTA and CDR2 FQGTGA. CDR3 length: 16 residues. CDR3 DNA: TGTGCCAGCAGCTTCCATAGCGGGGGGGCCTACAATGAGCAGTTCTTC. Protein sequence: CASSFHSGGAYNEQFF.

Of note for this clonotype: The junction differs from germline at one of its ends, possibly a read error. The rearrangement joins TRBV5-1 to TRBJ1-1; maybe TRBD1 (5 bases). Germline CDR1 is SGHRS and CDR2 is YFSETQ. The CDR3 contains 13 residues. The CDR3 nucleotides read TGCGCAAGCACGGGGGGAGTGAGCACTGAAGCTTTCTTT. The encoded protein is CASTGGVSTEAFF.

Many counts were recorded for this clonotype. The chain links TRBV6-1 to TRBJ1-5; a possible D gene is TRBD1 (6 bases). V lost 8 bases and J lost 9, with 26 bases in between. Germline V lookup: CDR1 MNHNS, CDR2 SASEGT. The CDR3 totals 16 residues. CDR3 region: CASECQGCGISGPQHF. The CDR3 DNA reads TGTGCCAGCGAATGTCAGGGGTGTGGAATATCTGGGCCCCAGCATTTT.

On this clonotype itself: Relative to the germline gene, one junction end is altered; a read error may explain this. The chain recombines TRBV11-3 with TRBJ1-2; D is uncertain. The CDR3 loop spans 13 amino acids. Germline CDR1 reads SGHNT; CDR2 reads YENEEA. The CDR3 loop reads CASSPAGSYGYTF. The CDR3, as DNA: TGCGCCAGCAGCCCTGCGGGTAGCTATGGCTACACCTTC.

V is TRBV29-1 and J is TRBJ2-3, with D perhaps matching TRBD1 (5 bases). This CDR3 contains 14 residues. Germline V gives CDR1 SQVTM, CDR2 ANQGSEA. V was clipped by 6 bases and J by 0 bases, with 13 bases between them. CDR3: CSVGAISSTDTQYF. CDR3 DNA sequence: TGCAGCGTAGGGGCCATATCGAGCACAGATACGCAGTATTTT.

This clonotype has a handful of counts. The chain is built from TRBV4-2 and TRBJ2-5; D call uncertain. The germline V gene has CDR1 LGHNA and CDR2 YNFKEQ. This CDR3 is built from 13 residues. V was clipped by 1 base and J by 4 bases, with 7 bases between them. CDR3 coding DNA: TGTGCCAGCAGCCAAGGGCCATTAGAGACCCAGTACTTC. Translation gives CASSQGPLETQYF.

V gene TRBV12-3 or TRBV12-4 combines with J gene TRBJ2-5; 8 bases are shared with TRBD2. CDR3 length: 15 amino acids. V lost 1 base to trimming and J lost 2 bases; unmatched junction nucleotides: 3. CDR3 protein: CASSLDGLAQETQYF. CDR3 nucleotide sequence: TGTGCCAGCAGTTTAGACGGACTAGCTCAAGAGACCCAGTACTTC.

The V and J genes are TRBV4-2 and TRBJ2-5; 10 bases map to TRBD2. The CDR3 is 16 amino acids. CDR1 and CDR2 (germline): LGHNA, YNFKEQ. Trimming took 3 bases from V and 1 from J; bases not matched to a gene: 5. CDR3 in amino acids: CASSQVAGGIQETQYF. In DNA, the CDR3 is TGTGCCAGCAGCCAGGTAGCGGGAGGCATCCAAGAGACCCAGTACTTC.

The chain has TRBV11-2 and TRBJ2-4; no clear D gene. This CDR3 region has 12 residues. The V end was cut by 5 bases, the J end by 14 bases, with 16 bases between. The germline V gene has CDR1 SGHAT and CDR2 FQNNGV. The CDR3 DNA follows: TGTGCCAGCAGCCCTGATTGGGTAACTGAGTACTTC. It encodes CASSPDWVTEYF.

The V gene is TRBV5-1, the J gene TRBJ1-2; 7 bases fit TRBD1. V was pared by 4 bases and J by 9 bases, with 15 bases of the junction left unmatched. From germline, CDR1 is SGHRS and CDR2 YFSETQ. This CDR3 spans 15 amino acids. CDR3 in amino acids: CASSPRGQVQDRYTF. CDR3 nucleotides: TGCGCCAGCAGCCCAAGAGGACAGGTCCAAGATCGCTACACCTTC.

This chain uses TRBV15 with TRBJ1-2; D might be TRBD1 (5 bases). Trimming removed 1 base from V and 4 bases from J, with 10 bases in between. The CDR3 sequence is 14 residues long. CDR1 is LNHNV and CDR2 is YYDKDF in the germline V gene (reference sequence). CDR3 protein: CATSRGEGLYGYTF. In DNA, the CDR3 is TGTGCCACCAGCAGAGGGGAGGGACTCTATGGCTACACCTTC.

This clonotype occurred a few times. The chain joins TRBV7-9 to TRBJ2-7, with a weak D call TRBD2 (5 bases). The V and J ends lost 6 bases and 5 bases respectively, with 17 bases between them. The CDR3 has 14 residues. The V gene's germline CDR1 is SEHNR and CDR2 FQNEAQ (reference sequence). The CDR3 protein is CASSSYSVFHEQYF. The CDR3 DNA is TGTGCCAGCAGTTCTTATAGCGTATTCCACGAGCAGTACTTC.

This chain links TRBV7-2 with TRBJ2-7, with D possibly being TRBD2 (5 bases). V was cut by 4 bases and J by 0 bases, with 13 bases left in between. CDR3 length: 15 amino acids. CDR1 is SGHTA, CDR2 FQGNSA, per germline. The CDR3 loop reads CASSSSSTSSYEQYF. CDR3 DNA: TGTGCCAGCAGCTCGTCTAGCACGAGCTCCTACGAGCAGTACTTC.

This clonotype was observed a few times. This chain joins TRBV28 and TRBJ2-1; tentative D call: TRBD1 (5 bases). The J call may be incorrect, as the DNA end agrees better with TRBJ2-5. CDR1 is MDHEN, CDR2 SYDVKM, per germline. The CDR3 length is 14 residues. The CDR3 loop is CASSLGASWETQYF. CDR3 coding DNA: TGTGCCAGCAGTTTAGGGGCTAGTTGGGAGACCCAGTACTTC.

V gene TRBV28 combines with J gene TRBJ2-7, with D perhaps matching TRBD2 (5 bases). The CDR3 runs 16 residues. V shed 1 base and J shed 0 bases, with 13 bases lying between them. Germline V lookup: CDR1 MDHEN, CDR2 SYDVKM. CDR3 sequence: CASSLSEAHSSYEQYF. Here the CDR3 DNA reads TGTGCCAGCAGTTTATCGGAGGCCCATAGCTCCTACGAGCAGTACTTC. Full variable domain (outside the CDR3, taken from reference TRBV28 and TRBJ2-7): DVKVTQSSRYLVKRTGEKVFLECVQDMDHENMFWYRQDPGLGLRLIYFSYDVKMKEKGDIPEGYSVSREKKERFSLILESASTNQTSMYLCASSLSEAHSSYEQYFGPGTRLTVT.

This clonotype was counted a few times. The chain links TRBV14 to TRBJ2-2; no reliable D call. The ends were cut back, 0 bases at V and 5 bases at J, with 7 bases in the middle. CDR1 and CDR2 from the germline V gene are SGHDN and FVKESK. This CDR3 spans 14 amino acids. The CDR3 nucleotides read TGTGCCAGCAGCCAAGAGAGTACGACCGGGGAGCTGTTTTTT. It codes for CASSQESTTGELFF.

This clonotype was detected only a few times. The rearrangement joins TRBV21-1 to TRBJ2-6; TRBD1 was called by the table and not checked on the DNA. TRBV21-1 is classified as a pseudogene. This CDR3 spans 17 amino acids. This CDR3 is CASSKATGRAGANVLTF. DNA for the CDR3: TGTGCCAGCAGCAAAGCCACGGGAAGGGCTGGGGCCAACGTCCTGACTTTC.

The chain couples TRBV7-8 to TRBJ2-7; D is possibly TRBD1 (5 bases). The tail of the sequence fits TRBJ2-5 better, so the J call may be wrong. Germline V lookup: CDR1 SGHVS, CDR2 FQNEAQ. The CDR3 is 15 residues long. CDR3: CASSLQGGWGETQYF. In nucleotides, the CDR3 is TGTGCCAGCAGCTTACAGGGCGGTTGGGGAGAGACCCAGTACTTC.

This rearrangement joins TRBV18 to TRBJ1-1; 8 bases agree with TRBD1. Germline V gives CDR1 KGHSH, CDR2 LQKENI. V shed 4 bases, J shed 4 bases, and the junction held 5 bases outside the gene matches. The length of the CDR3 is 14 residues. The CDR3 coding sequence is TGTGCCAGCTCACGACAGGGGATGGGCACTGAAGCTTTCTTT. This gives the protein CASSRQGMGTEAFF.

The chain has TRBV3-1 and TRBJ2-7; 8 bases match TRBD2. From germline, CDR1 is LGHDT and CDR2 YNNKEL (reference sequence). The CDR3 is 17 residues long. The V segment lost 1 base and the J segment 7 bases; nucleotides outside the gene matches: 15. The CDR3 spells CASSQVRASGRWLEQYF. CDR3 coding DNA: TGTGCCAGCAGCCAAGTGCGTGCGAGCGGGAGATGGTTGGAGCAGTACTTC.

There are a few counts of this clonotype. The chain uses TRBV10-3 and TRBJ2-3; D not certain. Germline V gives CDR1 ENHRY, CDR2 SYGVKD. The CDR3 consists of 13 residues. V was clipped by 3 bases and J by 1 base, with 5 bases between them. The CDR3, as DNA: TGTGCCATCAGTGACGGCGGCACAGATACGCAGTATTTT. This encodes CAISDGGTDTQYF.

A few counts support this clonotype. The genes are TRBV4-1 and TRBJ2-7; tentatively, D is TRBD2 (6 bases). The germline V gene encodes CDR1 MGHRA and CDR2 YSYEKL. The CDR3 covers 15 residues. V lost 3 bases and J lost 3, with 15 bases in between. This chain's CDR3 is CASSQPHGRHYEQYF. DNA of the CDR3: TGCGCCAGCAGCCAGCCCCACGGGAGACACTACGAGCAGTACTTC.

This clonotype was picked up many times. This rearrangement joins TRBV7-2 to TRBJ2-7, with TRBD1 identical over 9 bases. The germline V gene has CDR1 SGHTA and CDR2 FQGNSA. V dropped 4 bases and J dropped 7; count of bases not matched to a gene: 11. The CDR3 is made up of 15 amino acids. The CDR3 bases are TGTGCCAGCAGCTCGATACCGGGACAGGGCAGTGAGCAGTACTTC. Translation gives CASSSIPGQGSEQYF.

Regarding this clonotype: One end of the junction does not line up with germline, which may come from a read error. The chain carries TRBV7-9 and TRBJ2-5; D unclear. This CDR3 has 12 residues. Germline lookup yields CDR1 SEHNR and CDR2 FQNEAQ (reference sequence). The CDR3 bases are TGTGCCAGCAGCTTAGTGGGCGGCGAGTGTGAGTTC. Translation gives CASSLVGGECEF.

The chain links TRBV29-1 to TRBJ1-1; D gene ambiguous. This CDR3 is built from 12 residues. V lost 7 bases and J lost 3, with 12 bases in between. Germline values: CDR1 SQVTM, CDR2 ANQGSEA. The chain's CDR3 is CSAEDGHTEAFF. CDR3 bases: TGCAGCGCAGAAGACGGGCACACTGAAGCTTTCTTT.

This clonotype was counted a few times. The chain links TRBV29-1 to TRBJ2-7; no clear D gene. The CDR3 has 11 amino acids. The germline V gene has CDR1 SQVTM and CDR2 ANQGSEA. V lost 4 bases and J 6 bases, leaving 10 bases between the germline ends. CDR3: CSVGTVAEQYF. The CDR3 nucleotides read TGCAGCGTTGGGACCGTGGCCGAGCAGTACTTC.